The TCR beta chain described here comes from a study of spatial heterogeneity in lung cancer. About the research overall: Taken at a median of roughly two years after resection, follow-up PBMC samples underwent sequencing when available.

TCRdb itself ran the 5' RACE reads through MiXCR, one entry per CDR3 protein. The sample carries tens of thousands of distinct CDR3 sequences, about 10% recorded once. The CDR3 is made up of 15 amino acids. J was trimmed by 7 bases and V by 5 bases; bases with no gene match: 11. Germline V gene data show CDR1 as MNHNY and CDR2 as SVGAGI (reference sequence). This clonotype was detected ten times or more. Documented time point: blood at routine non-recurrence follow-up after resection. Sequencing was performed on PBMCs, taken at follow-up. The receptor comes from a female donor with early-stage non-small cell lung cancer. The V and J genes are TRBV6-6 and TRBJ2-1; 7 bases match TRBD2. DNA for the CDR3: TGTGCCAGCAGTAAGCCCACGCCGCGGGGGAATGAGCAGTTCTTC. This gives the protein CASSKPTPRGNEQFF.